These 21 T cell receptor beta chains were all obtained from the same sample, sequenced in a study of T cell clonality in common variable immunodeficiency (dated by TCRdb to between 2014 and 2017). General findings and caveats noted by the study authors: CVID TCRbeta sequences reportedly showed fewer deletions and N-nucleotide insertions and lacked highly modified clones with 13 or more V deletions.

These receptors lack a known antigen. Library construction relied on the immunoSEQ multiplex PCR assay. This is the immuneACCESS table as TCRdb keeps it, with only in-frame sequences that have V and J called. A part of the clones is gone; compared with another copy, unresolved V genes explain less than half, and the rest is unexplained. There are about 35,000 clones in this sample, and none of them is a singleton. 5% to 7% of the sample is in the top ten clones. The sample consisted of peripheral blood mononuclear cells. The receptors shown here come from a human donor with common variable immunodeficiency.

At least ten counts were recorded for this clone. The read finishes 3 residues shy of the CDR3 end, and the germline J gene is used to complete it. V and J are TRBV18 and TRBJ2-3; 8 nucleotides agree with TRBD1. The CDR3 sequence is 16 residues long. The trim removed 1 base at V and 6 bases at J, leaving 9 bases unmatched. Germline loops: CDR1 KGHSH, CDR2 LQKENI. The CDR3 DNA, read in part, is TGTGCCAGCTCACCACGGGCGACAGGGGAGTTGGATACG. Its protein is CASSPRATGELDT. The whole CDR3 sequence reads CASSPRATGELDTQYF. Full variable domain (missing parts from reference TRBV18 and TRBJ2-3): NAGVMQNPRHLVRRRGQEARLRCSPMKGHSHVYWYRQLPEEGLKFMVYLQKENIIDESGMPKERFSAEFPKEGPSILRIQQVVRGDSAAYFCASSPRATGELDTQYFGPGTRLTVL.

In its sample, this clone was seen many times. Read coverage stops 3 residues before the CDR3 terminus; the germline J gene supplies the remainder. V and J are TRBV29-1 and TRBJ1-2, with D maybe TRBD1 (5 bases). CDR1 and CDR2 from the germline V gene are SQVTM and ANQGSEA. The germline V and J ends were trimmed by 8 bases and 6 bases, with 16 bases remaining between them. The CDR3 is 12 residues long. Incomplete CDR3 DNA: TGCAGCTCCCTCGGGGGAATCGATGGC. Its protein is CSSLGGIDG. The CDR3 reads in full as CSSLGGIDGYTF.

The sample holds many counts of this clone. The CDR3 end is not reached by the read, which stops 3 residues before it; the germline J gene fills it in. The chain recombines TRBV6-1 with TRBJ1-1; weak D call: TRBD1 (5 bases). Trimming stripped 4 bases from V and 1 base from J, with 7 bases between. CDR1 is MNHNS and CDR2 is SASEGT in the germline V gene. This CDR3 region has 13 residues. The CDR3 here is CASSGQPNTEAFF. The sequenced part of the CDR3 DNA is TGTGCCAGCAGTGGACAGCCGAACACTGAA.

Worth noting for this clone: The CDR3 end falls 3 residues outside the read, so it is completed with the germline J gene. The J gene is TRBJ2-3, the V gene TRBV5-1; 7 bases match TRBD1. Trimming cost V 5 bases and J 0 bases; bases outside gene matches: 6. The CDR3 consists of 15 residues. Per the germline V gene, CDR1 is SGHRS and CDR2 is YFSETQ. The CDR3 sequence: CASRLGQTSTDTQYF. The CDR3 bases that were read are TGCGCCAGCAGACTGGGACAGACTAGCACAGATACG. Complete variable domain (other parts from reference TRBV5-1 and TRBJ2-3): KAGVTQTPRYLIKTRGQQVTLSCSPISGHRSVSWYQQTPGQGLQFLFEYFSETQRNKGNFPGRFSGRQFSNSRSEMNVSTLELGDSALYLCASRLGQTSTDTQYFGPGTRLTVL.

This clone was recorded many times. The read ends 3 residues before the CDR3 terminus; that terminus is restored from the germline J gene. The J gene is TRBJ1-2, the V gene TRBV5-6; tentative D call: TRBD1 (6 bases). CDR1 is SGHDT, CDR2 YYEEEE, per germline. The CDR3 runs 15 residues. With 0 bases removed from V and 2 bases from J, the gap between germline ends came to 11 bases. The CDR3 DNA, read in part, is TGTGCCAGCAGCTTGGTAGACAGGCGAAACTATGGC. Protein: CASSLVDRRNYG. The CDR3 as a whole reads CASSLVDRRNYGYTF.

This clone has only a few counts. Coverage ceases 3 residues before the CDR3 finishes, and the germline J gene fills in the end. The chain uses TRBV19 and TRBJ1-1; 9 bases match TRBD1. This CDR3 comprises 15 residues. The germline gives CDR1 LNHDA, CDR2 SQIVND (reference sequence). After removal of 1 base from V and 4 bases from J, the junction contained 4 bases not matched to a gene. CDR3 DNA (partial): TGTGCCAGTAGTATAGTGGGACAGGGCTCCACTGAA. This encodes CASSIVGQGSTE. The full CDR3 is CASSIVGQGSTEAFF.

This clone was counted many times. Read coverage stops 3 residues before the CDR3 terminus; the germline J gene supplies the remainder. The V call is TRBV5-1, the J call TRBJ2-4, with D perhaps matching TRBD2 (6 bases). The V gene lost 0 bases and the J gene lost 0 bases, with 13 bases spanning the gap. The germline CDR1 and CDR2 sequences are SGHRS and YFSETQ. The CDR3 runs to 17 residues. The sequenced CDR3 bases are TGCGCCAGCAGCTTGGACCTAGGGACTTTAGCCAAAAACATT. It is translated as CASSLDLGTLAKNI. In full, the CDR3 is CASSLDLGTLAKNIQYF.

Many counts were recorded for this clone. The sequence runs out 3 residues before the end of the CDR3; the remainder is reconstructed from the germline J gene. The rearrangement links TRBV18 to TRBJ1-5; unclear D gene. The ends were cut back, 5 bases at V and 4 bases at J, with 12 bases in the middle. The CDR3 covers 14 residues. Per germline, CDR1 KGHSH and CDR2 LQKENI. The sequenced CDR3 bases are TGTGCCAGCTCAGAAACGGGTAATAATCAGCCC. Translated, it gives CASSETGNNQP. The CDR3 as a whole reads CASSETGNNQPQHF.

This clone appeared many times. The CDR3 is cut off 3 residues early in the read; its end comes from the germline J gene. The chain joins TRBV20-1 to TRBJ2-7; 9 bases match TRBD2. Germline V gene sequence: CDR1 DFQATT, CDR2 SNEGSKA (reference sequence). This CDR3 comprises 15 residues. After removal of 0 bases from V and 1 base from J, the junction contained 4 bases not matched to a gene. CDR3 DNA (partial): TGCAGTGCTAGAGATCGTACTAGCGGGTCCTACGAG. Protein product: CSARDRTSGSYE. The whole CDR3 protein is CSARDRTSGSYEQYF.

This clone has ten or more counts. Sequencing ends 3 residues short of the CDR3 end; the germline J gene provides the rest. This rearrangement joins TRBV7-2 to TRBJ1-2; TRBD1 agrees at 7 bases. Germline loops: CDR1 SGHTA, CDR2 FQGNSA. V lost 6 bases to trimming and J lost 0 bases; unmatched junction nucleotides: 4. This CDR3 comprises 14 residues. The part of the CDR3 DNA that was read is TGTGCCAGCAGGTCCGGGACAGCTAACTATGGC. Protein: CASRSGTANYG. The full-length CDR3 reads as CASRSGTANYGYTF.

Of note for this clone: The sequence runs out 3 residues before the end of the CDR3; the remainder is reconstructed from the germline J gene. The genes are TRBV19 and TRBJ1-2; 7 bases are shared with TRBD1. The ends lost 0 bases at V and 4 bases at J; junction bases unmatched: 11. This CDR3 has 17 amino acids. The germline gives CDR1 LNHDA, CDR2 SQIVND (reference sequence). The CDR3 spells CASSIEPTGRRSYGYTF. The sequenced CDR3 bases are TGTGCCAGTAGTATAGAGCCGACAGGGCGGAGGAGCTATGGC.

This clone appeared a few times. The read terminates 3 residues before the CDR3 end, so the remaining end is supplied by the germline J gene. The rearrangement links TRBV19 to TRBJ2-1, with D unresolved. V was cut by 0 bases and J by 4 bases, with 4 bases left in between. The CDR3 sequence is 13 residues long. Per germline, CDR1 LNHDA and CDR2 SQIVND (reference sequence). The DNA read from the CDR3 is TGTGCCAGTAGTATAGAACTTTACAATGAG. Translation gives CASSIELYNE. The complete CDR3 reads CASSIELYNEQFF.

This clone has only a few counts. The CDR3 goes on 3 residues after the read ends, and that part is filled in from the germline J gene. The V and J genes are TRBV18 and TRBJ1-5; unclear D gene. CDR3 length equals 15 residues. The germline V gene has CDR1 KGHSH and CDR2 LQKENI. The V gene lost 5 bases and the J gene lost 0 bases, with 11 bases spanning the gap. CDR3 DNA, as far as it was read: TGTGCCAGCTCATCTTCAGGAGATAGCAATCAGCCC. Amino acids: CASSSSGDSNQP. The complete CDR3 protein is CASSSSGDSNQPQHF.

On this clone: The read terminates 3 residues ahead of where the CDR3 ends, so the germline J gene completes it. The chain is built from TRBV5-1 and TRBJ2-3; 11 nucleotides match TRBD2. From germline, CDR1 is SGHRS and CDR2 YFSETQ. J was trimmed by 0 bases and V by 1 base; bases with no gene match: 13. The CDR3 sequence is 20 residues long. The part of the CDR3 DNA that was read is TGCGCCAGCAGCTTGCGAGCTTTGACTAGCGGGGTTGGTAGCACAGATACG. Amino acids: CASSLRALTSGVGSTDT. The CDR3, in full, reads CASSLRALTSGVGSTDTQYF. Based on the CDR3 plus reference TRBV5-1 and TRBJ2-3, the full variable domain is KAGVTQTPRYLIKTRGQQVTLSCSPISGHRSVSWYQQTPGQGLQFLFEYFSETQRNKGNFPGRFSGRQFSNSRSEMNVSTLELGDSALYLCASSLRALTSGVGSTDTQYFGPGTRLTVL.

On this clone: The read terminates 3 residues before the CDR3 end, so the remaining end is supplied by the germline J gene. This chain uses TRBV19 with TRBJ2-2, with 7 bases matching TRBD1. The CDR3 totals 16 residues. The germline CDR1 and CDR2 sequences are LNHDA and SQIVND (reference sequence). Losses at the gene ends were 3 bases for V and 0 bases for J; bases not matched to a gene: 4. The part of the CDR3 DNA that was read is TGTGCCAGTAGTATTGAGGGGGCATCGAACACCGGGGAG. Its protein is CASSIEGASNTGE. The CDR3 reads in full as CASSIEGASNTGELFF.

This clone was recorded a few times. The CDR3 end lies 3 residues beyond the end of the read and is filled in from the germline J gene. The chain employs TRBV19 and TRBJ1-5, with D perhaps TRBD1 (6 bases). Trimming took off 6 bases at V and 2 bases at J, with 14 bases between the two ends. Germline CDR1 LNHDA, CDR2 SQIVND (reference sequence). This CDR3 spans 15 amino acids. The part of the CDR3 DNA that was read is TGTGCCAGTAGCCCAGGGGTACTGGGCAATCAGCCC. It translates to CASSPGVLGNQP. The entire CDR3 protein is CASSPGVLGNQPQHF. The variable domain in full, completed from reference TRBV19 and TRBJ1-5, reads DGGITQSPKYLFRKEGQNVTLSCEQNLNHDAMYWYRQDPGQGLRLIYYSQIVNDFQKGDIAEGYSVSREKKESFPLTVTSAQKNPTAFYLCASSPGVLGNQPQHFGDGTRLSIL.

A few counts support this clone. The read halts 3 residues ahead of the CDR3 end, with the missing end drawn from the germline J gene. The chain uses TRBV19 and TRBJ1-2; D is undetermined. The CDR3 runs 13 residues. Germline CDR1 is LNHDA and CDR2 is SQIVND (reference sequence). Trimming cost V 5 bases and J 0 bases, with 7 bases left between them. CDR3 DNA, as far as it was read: TGTGCCAGTAGTGAGACAACTAACTATGGC. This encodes CASSETTNYG. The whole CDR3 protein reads CASSETTNYGYTF. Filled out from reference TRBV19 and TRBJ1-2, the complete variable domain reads DGGITQSPKYLFRKEGQNVTLSCEQNLNHDAMYWYRQDPGQGLRLIYYSQIVNDFQKGDIAEGYSVSREKKESFPLTVTSAQKNPTAFYLCASSETTNYGYTFGSGTRLTVV.

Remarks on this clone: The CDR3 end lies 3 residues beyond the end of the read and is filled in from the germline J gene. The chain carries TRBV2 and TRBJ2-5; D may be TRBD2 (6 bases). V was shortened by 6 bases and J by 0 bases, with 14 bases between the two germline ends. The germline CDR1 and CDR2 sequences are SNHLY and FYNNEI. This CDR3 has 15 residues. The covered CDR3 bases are TGTGCCAGCAGCCCAGAGGCGGGGTACCAAGAGACC. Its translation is CASSPEAGYQET. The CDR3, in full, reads CASSPEAGYQETQYF.

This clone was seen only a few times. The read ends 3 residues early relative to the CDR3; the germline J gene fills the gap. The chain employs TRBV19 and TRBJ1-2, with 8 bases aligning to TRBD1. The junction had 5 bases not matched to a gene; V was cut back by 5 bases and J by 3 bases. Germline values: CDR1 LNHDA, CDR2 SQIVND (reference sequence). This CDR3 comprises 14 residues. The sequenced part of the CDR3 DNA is TGTGCCAGTAGTCCAGGGGGCTGGGACTATGGC. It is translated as CASSPGGWDYG. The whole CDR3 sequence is CASSPGGWDYGYTF. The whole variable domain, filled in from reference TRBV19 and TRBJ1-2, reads DGGITQSPKYLFRKEGQNVTLSCEQNLNHDAMYWYRQDPGQGLRLIYYSQIVNDFQKGDIAEGYSVSREKKESFPLTVTSAQKNPTAFYLCASSPGGWDYGYTFGSGTRLTVV.

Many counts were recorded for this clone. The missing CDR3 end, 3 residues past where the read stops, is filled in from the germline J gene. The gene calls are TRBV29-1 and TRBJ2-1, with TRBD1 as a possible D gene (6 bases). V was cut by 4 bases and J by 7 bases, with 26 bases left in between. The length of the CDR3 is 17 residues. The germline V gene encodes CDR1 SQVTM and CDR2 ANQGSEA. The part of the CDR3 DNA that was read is TGCAGCGTTGGCGTCCCGGGACATAGTAAGGGGCAGAATGAG. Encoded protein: CSVGVPGHSKGQNE. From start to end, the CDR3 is CSVGVPGHSKGQNEQFF.

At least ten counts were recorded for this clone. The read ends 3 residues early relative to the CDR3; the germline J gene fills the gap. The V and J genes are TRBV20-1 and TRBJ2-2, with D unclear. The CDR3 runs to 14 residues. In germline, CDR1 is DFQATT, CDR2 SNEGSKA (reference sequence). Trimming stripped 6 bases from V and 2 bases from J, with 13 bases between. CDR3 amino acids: CSANRDGNTGELFF. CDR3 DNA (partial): TGCAGTGCCAACAGAGACGGCAACACCGGGGAG.